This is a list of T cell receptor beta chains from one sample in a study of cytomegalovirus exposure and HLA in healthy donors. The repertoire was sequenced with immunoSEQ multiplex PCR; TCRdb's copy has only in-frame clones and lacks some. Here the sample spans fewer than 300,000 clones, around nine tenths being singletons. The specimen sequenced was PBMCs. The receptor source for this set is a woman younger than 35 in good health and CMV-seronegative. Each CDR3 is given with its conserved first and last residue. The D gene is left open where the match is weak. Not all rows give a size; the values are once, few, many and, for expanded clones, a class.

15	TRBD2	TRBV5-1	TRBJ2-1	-	CASRQQREFLNEQFF	TGCGCCAGCAGACAACAGCGGGAGTTCCTCAATGAGCAGTTCTTC
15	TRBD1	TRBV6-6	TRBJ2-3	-	CASSQGDSMTDTQYF	TGTGCCAGCAGTCAGGGGGACAGTATGACAGATACGCAGTATTTT
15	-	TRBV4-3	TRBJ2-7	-	CASSQVGGSLYEQYF	TGCGCCAGCAGCCAAGTTGGGGGCAGTCTGTACGAGCAGTACTTC
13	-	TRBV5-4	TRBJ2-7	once	CASSLELGPEQYF	TGTGCCAGCAGCTTGGAGTTGGGGCCCGAGCAGTACTTC
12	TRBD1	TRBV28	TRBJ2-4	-	CASRRGQNIQYF	TGTGCCAGCAGGAGGGGGCAAAACATTCAGTACTTC
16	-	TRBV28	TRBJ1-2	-	CASSPRTVYSNYGYTF	TGTGCCAGCAGCCCCCGGACAGTATATTCTAACTATGGCTACACCTTC
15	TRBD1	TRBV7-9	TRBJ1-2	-	CASSPGQGVLYGYTF	TGTGCCAGCAGCCCAGGACAGGGGGTTCTATATGGCTACACCTTC
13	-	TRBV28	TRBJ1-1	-	CASSRGVNTEAFF	TGTGCCAGCAGTCGAGGCGTTAACACTGAAGCTTTCTTT
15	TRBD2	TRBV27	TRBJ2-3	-	CASRTLAGVTDTQYF	TGTGCCAGCAGGACCCTAGCGGGAGTTACAGATACGCAGTATTTT
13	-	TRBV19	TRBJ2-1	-	CAEIAESYNEQFF	TGTGCCGAGATAGCGGAGTCCTACAATGAGCAGTTCTTC
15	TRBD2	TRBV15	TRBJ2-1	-	CATSSGRASYNEQFF	TGTGCCACCAGCAGCGGGAGGGCCTCCTACAATGAGCAGTTCTTC
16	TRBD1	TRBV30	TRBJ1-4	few	CAWSADRVDYAEKLFF	TGTGCCTGGAGTGCGGACAGGGTAGATTATGCCGAAAAACTGTTTTTT
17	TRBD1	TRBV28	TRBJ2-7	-	CASSLTVGQGWVYEQYF	TGTGCCAGCAGTCTCACCGTGGGACAGGGCTGGGTCTACGAGCAGTACTTC
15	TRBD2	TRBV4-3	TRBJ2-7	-	CASSQDRGGAYEQYF	TGCGCCAGCAGCCAAGATCGGGGAGGGGCTTACGAGCAGTACTTC
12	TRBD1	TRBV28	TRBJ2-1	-	CASSLLTGEQFF	TGTGCCAGCAGTTTATTGACAGGGGAGCAGTTCTTC
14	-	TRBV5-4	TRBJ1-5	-	CASSLGPSNQPQHF	TGTGCCAGCAGCTTGGGGCCGAGCAATCAGCCCCAGCATTTT
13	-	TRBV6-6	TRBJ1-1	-	CASKAGKNTEAFF	TGTGCCAGCAAGGCAGGGAAGAACACTGAAGCTTTCTTT
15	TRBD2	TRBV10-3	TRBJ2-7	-	CAISESSLAGDEQYF	TGTGCCATCAGTGAGTCGAGTCTAGCGGGAGACGAGCAGTACTTC
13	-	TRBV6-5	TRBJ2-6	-	CASSLSGANVLTF	TGTGCCAGCAGTCTCTCTGGGGCCAACGTCCTGACTTTC
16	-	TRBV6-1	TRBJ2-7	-	CASSDWEGDGDHEQYF	TGTGCCAGCAGTGATTGGGAGGGGGACGGGGACCACGAGCAGTACTTC
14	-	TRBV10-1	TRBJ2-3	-	CASSGHSGADTQYF	TGCGCCAGCAGTGGACATTCCGGGGCAGATACGCAGTATTTT
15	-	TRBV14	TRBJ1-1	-	CASSQGGALNTEAFF	TGTGCCAGCAGCCAAGGTGGGGCCTTGAACACTGAAGCTTTCTTT
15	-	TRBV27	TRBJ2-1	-	CASSLMAGWYNEQFF	TGTGCCAGCAGTTTAATGGCGGGATGGTACAATGAGCAGTTCTTC
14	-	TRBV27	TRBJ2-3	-	CASRSMGGSDTQYF	TGTGCCAGCAGGTCGATGGGAGGCTCAGATACGCAGTATTTT
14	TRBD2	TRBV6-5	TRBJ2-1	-	CASSSIAGDNEQFF	TGTGCCAGCAGTTCCATAGCGGGGGACAATGAGCAGTTCTTC
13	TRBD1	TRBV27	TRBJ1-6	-	CASSFKGARPLHF	TGTGCCAGCAGTTTTAAGGGGGCCAGGCCCCTCCACTTT
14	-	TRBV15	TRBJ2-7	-	CATSKGDTTYEQYF	TGTGCCACCAGCAAGGGGGACACTACCTACGAGCAGTACTTC
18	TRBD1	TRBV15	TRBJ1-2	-	CATSSKRIGDRVNYGYTF	TGTGCCACCAGCAGTAAACGCATAGGGGACAGAGTAAACTATGGCTACACCTTC
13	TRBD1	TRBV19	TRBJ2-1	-	CASTTGVYNEQFF	TGTGCCAGTACCACAGGGGTCTACAATGAGCAGTTCTTC
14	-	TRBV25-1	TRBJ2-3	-	CASSESRVTDTQYF	TGTGCCAGCAGTGAATCCCGGGTCACAGATACGCAGTATTTT
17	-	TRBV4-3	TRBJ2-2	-	CASSQGSPGRFTGELFF	TGCGCCAGCAGCCAAGGAAGCCCAGGGCGGTTCACCGGGGAGCTGTTTTTT
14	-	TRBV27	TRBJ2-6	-	CASSPLSGANVLTF	TGTGCCAGCAGTCCTCTGTCTGGGGCCAACGTCCTGACTTTC
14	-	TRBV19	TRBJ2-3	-	CASSLAANTDTQYF	TGTGCCAGTAGTCTGGCGGCTAACACAGATACGCAGTATTTT
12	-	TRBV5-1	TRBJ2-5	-	CASSFQKETQYF	TGCGCCAGCAGTTTCCAGAAAGAGACCCAGTACTTC
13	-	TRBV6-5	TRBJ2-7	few	CASSYRSSYEQYF	TGTGCCAGCAGTTATAGGAGCTCCTACGAGCAGTACTTC
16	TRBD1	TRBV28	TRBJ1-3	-	CASRVGQGNSGNTIYF	TGTGCCAGCAGAGTTGGACAGGGGAACTCTGGAAACACCATATATTTT
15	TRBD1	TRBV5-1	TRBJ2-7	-	CASSSGTGTPVGQYF	TGCGCCAGCAGCTCCGGGACAGGGACGCCTGTTGGGCAGTACTTC